These T cell receptor beta chains were read from a single sample in a study of T cell responses to AZD1222 COVID-19 vaccine. Method: immunoSEQ multiplex PCR; TCRdb's copy keeps in-frame clones and lacks some. Altogether about 160,000 clones are present, 92% being singletons, with the ten largest covering 1% to 1.4%. The specimen comprised peripheral blood, sampled 28 days after the second AZD1222 dose. These receptors came from an adult who received the AZD1222 COVID-19 vaccine. CDR3s include the opening cysteine and the closing phenylalanine or tryptophan. The D gene is left open where the match is weak. Size tells how often a clone was seen (once, few, many) or the class of an expanded clone, and some rows leave it out.

j_call,d_call,clone_size,v_call,cdr3_aa,cdr3_nt
TRBJ1-4,NA,NA,TRBV6-6,CASSYSDGACFF,TGTGCCAGCAGTTATTCCGACGGGGCTTGCTTTTTT
TRBJ1-5,NA,NA,TRBV5-5,CASSPGTRNQPQHF,TGTGCCAGCAGCCCCGGGACCCGCAATCAGCCCCAGCATTTT
TRBJ1-2,NA,few,TRBV27,CASSLSRADGYTF,TGTGCCAGCAGTTTATCCCGGGCAGACGGTTACACCTTC
TRBJ2-5,NA,NA,TRBV5-1,CASSLDQETQYF,TGCGCCAGCAGCTTAGACCAAGAGACCCAGTACTTC
TRBJ1-2,NA,NA,TRBV30,CAWSVRGYEFYGYTF,TGTGCCTGGAGTGTACGAGGGTACGAGTTTTATGGCTACACCTTC
TRBJ1-2,NA,NA,TRBV20-1,CSASGDGANYGYTF,TGCAGTGCTAGTGGGGACGGTGCTAACTATGGCTACACCTTC
TRBJ2-6,NA,NA,TRBV6-5,CASSSPAENVLTF,TGTGCCAGCAGTTCCCCGGCCGAGAACGTCCTGACTTTC
TRBJ1-2,NA,NA,TRBV12-3/TRBV12-4,CASSFGGDYGYTF,TGTGCCAGCAGTTTCGGGGGGGACTATGGCTACACCTTC
TRBJ1-2,NA,NA,TRBV5-4,CASRRDTAYGYTF,TGTGCCAGCAGACGGGACACGGCCTATGGCTACACCTTC
TRBJ2-7,TRBD1,NA,TRBV7-2,CASSFSGQGYEQYF,TGTGCCAGCAGCTTTTCAGGACAGGGCTACGAGCAGTACTTC
TRBJ1-1,NA,NA,TRBV19,CASSPAQTGLGTEAFF,TGTGCCAGTAGTCCTGCCCAAACGGGGCTCGGCACTGAAGCTTTCTTT
TRBJ1-5,NA,NA,TRBV2,CASSGGGWPQHF,TGTGCCAGCAGTGGTGGGGGTTGGCCCCAGCATTTT
TRBJ1-4,NA,NA,TRBV12-3/TRBV12-4,CASSLGGEKLFF,TGTGCCAGCAGTTTGGGAGGCGAAAAACTGTTTTTT
TRBJ2-7,NA,NA,TRBV11-2,CASSPLMKTPYEQYF,TGTGCCAGCAGCCCGCTTATGAAGACACCCTACGAGCAGTACTTC
TRBJ2-5,NA,once,TRBV5-1,CASSPTGRWETQYF,TGCGCCAGCAGCCCCACCGGGCGCTGGGAGACCCAGTACTTC
TRBJ1-2,NA,NA,TRBV4-1,CASSLAVGGNGYTF,TGCGCCAGCAGCCTGGCTGTAGGAGGAAATGGCTACACCTTC
TRBJ1-1,NA,NA,TRBV3-1/TRBV3-2,CASSHNPRPGEAFF,TGTGCCAGCAGCCACAATCCCCGACCCGGGGAAGCTTTCTTT
TRBJ2-3,TRBD1,NA,TRBV6-6,CASRVGTADTQYF,TGTGCCAGCAGGGTGGGGACAGCAGATACGCAGTATTTT
TRBJ2-7,NA,many,TRBV20-1,CSARDNYEQYF,TGCAGTGCTAGAGACAACTACGAGCAGTACTTC
TRBJ2-1,TRBD2,NA,TRBV9,CASTAGGSEQFF,TGTGCCAGCACCGCGGGGGGCTCTGAGCAGTTCTTC
TRBJ1-2,NA,NA,TRBV19,CASSAAGGMGGYTF,TGTGCCAGTAGTGCCGCGGGCGGGATGGGTGGCTACACCTTC
TRBJ2-1,NA,NA,TRBV19,CASSIVGSNEQFF,TGTGCCAGTAGTATAGTAGGGTCTAATGAGCAGTTCTTC
TRBJ1-4,NA,NA,TRBV6-5,CASTPGINEKLFF,TGTGCCAGCACACCGGGAATTAATGAAAAACTGTTTTTT
TRBJ1-1,TRBD1,NA,TRBV5-1,CASSFSGQTNTEAFF,TGCGCCAGCAGCTTCTCGGGACAGACTAACACTGAAGCTTTCTTT
TRBJ1-2,NA,NA,TRBV27,CASTLHAGISGYTF,TGTGCCAGCACCCTCCATGCGGGGATAAGCGGCTACACCTTC
TRBJ1-2,TRBD1,NA,TRBV10-3,CAIRGTGDIRANYGYTF,TGTGCCATCAGGGGGACAGGGGACATTCGAGCTAACTATGGCTACACCTTC
TRBJ2-5,TRBD2,NA,TRBV7-7,CASSQTPFSGGEKETQYF,TGTGCTAGCAGCCAAACCCCATTTAGCGGGGGGGAGAAAGAGACCCAGTACTTC
TRBJ1-2,NA,few,TRBV6-5,CASSYAGGYGYTF,TGTGCCAGCAGTTACGCGGGGGGATATGGCTACACCTTC
TRBJ2-1,NA,NA,TRBV6-6,CASKDAYNEQFF,TGTGCCAGCAAGGATGCTTACAATGAGCAGTTCTTC
TRBJ1-1,NA,NA,TRBV5-1,CASSLEERSGAFF,TGCGCCAGCAGCTTGGAGGAGAGGTCAGGAGCTTTCTTT
TRBJ1-1,NA,NA,TRBV25-1,CASSESGDLTEAFF,TGTGCCAGCAGTGAATCCGGCGACCTCACTGAAGCTTTCTTT
TRBJ1-3,NA,NA,TRBV5-5,CASSLALLWGNTIYF,TGTGCCAGCAGCTTGGCGCTGTTATGGGGAAACACCATATATTTT
TRBJ2-2,NA,NA,TRBV11-2,CASSLIWAESGELFF,TGTGCCAGCAGCTTAATATGGGCAGAGAGCGGGGAGCTGTTTTTT
TRBJ1-1,NA,NA,TRBV10-2,CATSPGYGTEAFF,TGCGCCACTTCCCCAGGATACGGGACTGAAGCTTTCTTT
TRBJ1-2,NA,once,TRBV6-6,CASSFTRGGGNYGYTF,TGTGCCAGCAGTTTCACCAGGGGAGGTGGTAACTATGGCTACACCTTC
TRBJ1-3,NA,NA,TRBV29-1,CSVLQGNTIYF,TGCAGCGTTTTACAGGGAAACACCATATATTTT
TRBJ2-5,TRBD1,NA,TRBV10-1,CASSEGTGGRETQYF,TGCGCCAGCAGTGAAGGGACAGGTGGGCGAGAGACCCAGTACTTC
TRBJ1-5,NA,NA,TRBV3-1/TRBV3-2,CASSQGSGGSSNQPQHF,TGTGCCAGCAGCCAAGGATCCGGGGGGAGTAGCAATCAGCCCCAGCATTTT
TRBJ1-1,NA,once,TRBV28,CASTHSSLNTEAFF,TGTGCCAGCACCCACAGCAGTCTGAACACTGAAGCTTTCTTT
TRBJ1-1,NA,NA,TRBV4-1,CASSQVLNTEAFF,TGCGCCAGCAGCCAAGTTTTGAACACTGAAGCTTTCTTT
TRBJ2-1,TRBD1,once,TRBV7-8,CASSLLNLQGAGNEQFF,TGTGCCAGCAGCTTGCTCAACCTACAGGGGGCAGGGAATGAGCAGTTCTTC